These T cell receptor beta chains were read from a single sample in a study of cytomegalovirus exposure and HLA in healthy donors. Clones were sequenced by immunoSEQ multiplex PCR, and TCRdb holds only the in-frame ones, with some missing. The sample contains some 160,000 clones, over 65% of which appear only once. Input material: PBMCs. The origin of the receptors is a woman between 40 and 55 years old in good health and CMV-seronegative. Both conserved end residues are part of each CDR3. The D gene is left open where the match is weak. The size field is filled for only some rows; it gives once, few, many or a size class.

CDR3 protein,CDR3 DNA,clone size,D gene,V gene,J gene
CASRYRNTEAFF,TGTGCCAGCAGATATAGGAACACTGAAGCTTTCTTT,few,NA,TRBV2,TRBJ1-1
CASRWEGERNQPQHF,TGTGCCAGCAGATGGGAAGGGGAACGCAATCAGCCCCAGCATTTT,NA,NA,TRBV2,TRBJ1-5
CASSPPARAQHF,TGTGCCAGTAGTCCCCCCGCCAGGGCCCAGCATTTT,NA,NA,TRBV19,TRBJ1-5
CASSEVASAYGYTF,TGTGCCAGCAGTGAAGTAGCCAGCGCTTATGGCTACACCTTC,once,NA,TRBV2,TRBJ1-2
CASSYRRDRNYGYTF,TGTGCCAGCAGTTACCGCCGGGACAGGAACTATGGCTACACCTTC,NA,TRBD1,TRBV6-5,TRBJ1-2
CASSVQTGTGNTGELFF,TGTGCCAGTAGTGTACAAACCGGGACAGGGAACACCGGGGAGCTGTTTTTT,NA,TRBD1,TRBV19,TRBJ2-2
CASSPGQTITTPLHF,TGCGCCAGCAGTCCGGGACAGACAATCACGACACCCCTCCACTTT,NA,TRBD1,TRBV23-1,TRBJ1-6
CASSYMGGEDYYEQYF,TGTGCCAGCAGCTATATGGGGGGGGAGGACTACTACGAGCAGTACTTC,NA,TRBD2,TRBV7-8,TRBJ2-7
CASSLGQGNTEAFF,TGTGCCAGCAGCTTGGGACAGGGCAACACTGAAGCTTTCTTT,few,TRBD1,TRBV7-9,TRBJ1-1
CASSRQGRETQYF,TGTGCCAGCAGTAGACAGGGACGGGAGACCCAGTACTTC,NA,TRBD1,TRBV6-1,TRBJ2-5
CASSQVQLADSGNTIYF,TGCGCCAGCAGCCAAGTTCAATTGGCCGACTCTGGAAACACCATATATTTT,NA,NA,TRBV4-1,TRBJ1-3
CASSLDSNTGELFF,TGTGCCAGCAGTTTAGACTCGAACACCGGGGAGCTGTTTTTT,once,NA,TRBV28,TRBJ2-2
CASSSGIQEKLFF,TGTGCCAGCTCATCAGGAATTCAGGAAAAACTGTTTTTT,NA,NA,TRBV18,TRBJ1-4
CASSAGQSYNEQFF,TGCGCCAGCAGCGCCGGACAGTCCTACAATGAGCAGTTCTTC,NA,NA,TRBV5-1,TRBJ2-1
CASSPRQGYVDTEAFF,TGTGCCAGTAGTCCCCGACAGGGTTATGTGGACACTGAAGCTTTCTTT,NA,TRBD1,TRBV19,TRBJ1-1
CASSLLGDSEAFF,TGTGCCAGCAGCTTGCTGGGGGACAGTGAAGCTTTCTTT,NA,TRBD1,TRBV5-6,TRBJ1-1
CASSWTGTPGTDTQYF,TGCGCCAGCAGCTGGACCGGGACTCCCGGCACAGATACGCAGTATTTT,NA,NA,TRBV5-1,TRBJ2-3
CASSLSGTPIYEQYF,TGTGCCAGCAGTTTGTCCGGGACACCTATTTACGAGCAGTACTTC,NA,NA,TRBV28,TRBJ2-7
CASSRVSDTQYF,TGTGCCAGCAGTCGAGTATCAGATACGCAGTATTTT,NA,NA,TRBV7-9,TRBJ2-3
CASSDLGTGLGQYF,TGTGCCAGCAGTGACCTAGGGACAGGGCTGGGGCAGTATTTT,once,TRBD1,TRBV6-4,TRBJ2-3
CASSRASRNSPLHF,TGTGCCAGCAGCCGGGCCTCTCGTAATTCACCCCTCCACTTT,NA,NA,TRBV14,TRBJ1-6
CASSQVGRSSYNEQFF,TGCGCCAGCAGCCAGGTCGGGAGGAGCTCCTACAATGAGCAGTTCTTC,once,TRBD2,TRBV4-1,TRBJ2-1
CASSLEATNEKLFF,TGTGCCAGCAGCCTAGAAGCAACTAATGAAAAACTGTTTTTT,NA,NA,TRBV5-6,TRBJ1-4
CAWAGNWNQPQHF,TGTGCCTGGGCGGGTAATTGGAATCAGCCCCAGCATTTT,NA,NA,TRBV2,TRBJ1-5
CASSLRGLQGWEGQETQYF,TGTGCCAGCAGTTTACGTGGTCTCCAGGGTTGGGAGGGGCAAGAGACCCAGTACTTC,NA,TRBD2,TRBV27,TRBJ2-5